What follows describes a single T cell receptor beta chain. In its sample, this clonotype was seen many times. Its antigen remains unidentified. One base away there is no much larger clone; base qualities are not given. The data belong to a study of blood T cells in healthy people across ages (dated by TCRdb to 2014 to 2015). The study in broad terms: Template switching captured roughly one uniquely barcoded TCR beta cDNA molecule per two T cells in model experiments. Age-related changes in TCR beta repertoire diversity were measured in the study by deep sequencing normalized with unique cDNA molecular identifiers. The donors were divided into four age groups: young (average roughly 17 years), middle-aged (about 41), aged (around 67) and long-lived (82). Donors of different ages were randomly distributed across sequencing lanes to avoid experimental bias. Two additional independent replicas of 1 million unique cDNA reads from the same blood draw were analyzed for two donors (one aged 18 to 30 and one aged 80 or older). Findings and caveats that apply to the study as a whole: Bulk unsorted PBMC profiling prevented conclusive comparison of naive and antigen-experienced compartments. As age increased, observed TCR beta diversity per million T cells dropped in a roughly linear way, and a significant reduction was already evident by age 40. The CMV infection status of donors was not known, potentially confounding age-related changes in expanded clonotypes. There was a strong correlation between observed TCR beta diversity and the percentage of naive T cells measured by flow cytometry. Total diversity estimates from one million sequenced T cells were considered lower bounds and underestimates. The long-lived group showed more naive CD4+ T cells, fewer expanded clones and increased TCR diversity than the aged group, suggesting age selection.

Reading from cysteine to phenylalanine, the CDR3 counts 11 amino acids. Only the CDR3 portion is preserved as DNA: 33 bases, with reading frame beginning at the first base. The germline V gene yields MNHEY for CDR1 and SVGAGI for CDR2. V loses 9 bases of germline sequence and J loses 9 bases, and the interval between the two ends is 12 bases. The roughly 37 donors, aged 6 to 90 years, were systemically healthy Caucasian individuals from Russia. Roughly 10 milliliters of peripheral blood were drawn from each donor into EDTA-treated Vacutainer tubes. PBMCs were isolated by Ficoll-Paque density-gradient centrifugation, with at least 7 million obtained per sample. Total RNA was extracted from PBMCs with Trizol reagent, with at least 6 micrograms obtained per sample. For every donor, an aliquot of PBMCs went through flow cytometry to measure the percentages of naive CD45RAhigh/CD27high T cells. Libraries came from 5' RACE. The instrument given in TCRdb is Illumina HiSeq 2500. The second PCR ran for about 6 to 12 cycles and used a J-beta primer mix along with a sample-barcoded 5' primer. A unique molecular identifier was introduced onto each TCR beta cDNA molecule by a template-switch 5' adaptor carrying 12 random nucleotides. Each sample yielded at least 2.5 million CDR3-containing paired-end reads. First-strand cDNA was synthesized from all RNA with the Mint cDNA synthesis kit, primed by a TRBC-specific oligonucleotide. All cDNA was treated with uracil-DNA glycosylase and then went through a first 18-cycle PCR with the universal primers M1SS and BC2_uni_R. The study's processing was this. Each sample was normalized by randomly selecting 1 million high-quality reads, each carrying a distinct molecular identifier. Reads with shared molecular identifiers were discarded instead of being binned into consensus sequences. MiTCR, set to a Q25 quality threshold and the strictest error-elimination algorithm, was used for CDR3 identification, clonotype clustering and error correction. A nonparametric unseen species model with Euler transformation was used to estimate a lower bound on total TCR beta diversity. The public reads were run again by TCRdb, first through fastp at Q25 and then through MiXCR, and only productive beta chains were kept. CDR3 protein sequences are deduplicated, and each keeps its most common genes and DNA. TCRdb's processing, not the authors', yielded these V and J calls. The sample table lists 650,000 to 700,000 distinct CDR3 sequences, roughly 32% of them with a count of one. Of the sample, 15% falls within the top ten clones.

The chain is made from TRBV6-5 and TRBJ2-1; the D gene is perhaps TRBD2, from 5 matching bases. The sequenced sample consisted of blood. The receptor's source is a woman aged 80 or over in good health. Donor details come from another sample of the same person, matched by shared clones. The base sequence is TGTGCCAGTCGGATTGCGGGTGAGCAGTTCTTC. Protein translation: CASRIAGEQFF.